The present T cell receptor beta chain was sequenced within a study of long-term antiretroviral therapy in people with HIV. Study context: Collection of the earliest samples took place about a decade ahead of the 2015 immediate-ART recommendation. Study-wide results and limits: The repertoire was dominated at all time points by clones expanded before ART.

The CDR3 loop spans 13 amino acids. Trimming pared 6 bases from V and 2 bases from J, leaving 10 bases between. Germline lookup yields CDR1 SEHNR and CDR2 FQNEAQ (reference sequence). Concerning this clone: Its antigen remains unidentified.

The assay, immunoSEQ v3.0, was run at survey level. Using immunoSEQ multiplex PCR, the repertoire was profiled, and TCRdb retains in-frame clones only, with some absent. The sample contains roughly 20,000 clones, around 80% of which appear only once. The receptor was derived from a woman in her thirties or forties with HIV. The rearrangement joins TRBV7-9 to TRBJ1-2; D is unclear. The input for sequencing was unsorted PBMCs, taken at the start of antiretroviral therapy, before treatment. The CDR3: CASSPDGNYGYTF. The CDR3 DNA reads TGTGCCAGCAGTCCGGACGGAAACTATGGCTACACCTTC. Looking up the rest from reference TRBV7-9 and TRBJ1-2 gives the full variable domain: DTGVSQNPRHKITKRGQNVTFRCDPISEHNRLYWYRQTLGQGPEFLTYFQNEAQLEKSRLLSDRFSAERPKGSFSTLEIQRTEQGDSAMYLCASSPDGNYGYTFGSGTRLTVV.